This is a list of T cell receptor beta chains from one sample in a study of blood T cell repertoires in COVID-19. Generated by immunoSEQ multiplex PCR, the TCRdb table keeps only in-frame clones and is missing some. The data contain over 150,000 clones, more than 75% of them singletons. Sequenced material: peripheral blood. All receptors come from a man aged 35-49 years with acute or convalescent COVID-19. Each CDR3 is given with its conserved first and last residue. The D gene is left open where the match is weak. Size values are once, few and many counts, or a class for expanded clones, and some rows have none.

V: TRBV5-1
size: .
D: TRBD1
J: TRBJ1-6
DNA: TGCGCCAGCGGGGACAGCTATAATTCACCCCTCCACTTT
CDR3: CASGDSYNSPLHF

V: TRBV9
size: .
D: TRBD2
J: TRBJ2-1
DNA: TGTGCCAGCAGCCCCTGGGGACTAGCGGGGGCGAACAATGAGCAGTTCTTC
CDR3: CASSPWGLAGANNEQFF

V: TRBV5-4
size: .
D: .
J: TRBJ1-1
DNA: TGTGCCAGCAGCCCTGTGCAGGGTCCACCTATAATCTTT
CDR3: CASSPVQGPPIIF

V: TRBV7-8
size: once
D: TRBD2
J: TRBJ2-4
DNA: TGTGCCAGCAGCTTAGCGCTAGCGGGAGCCAAAAACATTCAGTACTTC
CDR3: CASSLALAGAKNIQYF

V: TRBV19
size: .
D: TRBD1
J: TRBJ1-5
DNA: TGTGCCAGTAGGATAGTGGGACAGGGGGCCACGCAGCCCCAGCATTTT
CDR3: CASRIVGQGATQPQHF

V: TRBV2
size: .
D: TRBD1
J: TRBJ2-2
DNA: TGTGCCAGCAGGGACAGGGGAAACACCGGGGAGCTGTTTTTT
CDR3: CASRDRGNTGELFF

V: TRBV20-1
size: .
D: TRBD1
J: TRBJ1-2
DNA: TGCAGTGCCGGGACAGGGCACGGCTACACCTTC
CDR3: CSAGTGHGYTF

V: TRBV5-1
size: once
D: TRBD1
J: TRBJ2-5
DNA: TGCGCCAGCAGCACAGGGACAGGGGGCGGTTTGGAGACCCAGTACTTC
CDR3: CASSTGTGGGLETQYF

V: TRBV18
size: once
D: TRBD1
J: TRBJ1-2
DNA: TGTGCCAGCTCACCACCGAGTCGACAGGGATACGGCTACACCTTC
CDR3: CASSPPSRQGYGYTF

V: TRBV6-2/TRBV6-3
size: .
D: .
J: TRBJ1-2
DNA: TGTGCCAGCAGTTCGGGGGTCTATGGCTACACCTTC
CDR3: CASSSGVYGYTF

V: TRBV7-3
size: .
D: TRBD2
J: TRBJ2-1
DNA: TGTGCCAGCAGCTTAGGCACTAGCGGCTACAATGAGCAGTTCTTC
CDR3: CASSLGTSGYNEQFF

V: TRBV13
size: .
D: .
J: TRBJ2-6
DNA: TGTGCCAGCAGCCGCAGGGTTATTGCTGGGGCCAACGTCCTGACTTTC
CDR3: CASSRRVIAGANVLTF

V: TRBV5-8
size: .
D: .
J: TRBJ1-2
DNA: TGTGCCAGCAGCTTGGACGGGACTTATGGCTACACCTTC
CDR3: CASSLDGTYGYTF

V: TRBV7-2
size: .
D: TRBD2
J: TRBJ2-3
DNA: TGTGCCAGCAGCTCGATAACTAGCGGAGAAGACACAGATACGCAGTATTTT
CDR3: CASSSITSGEDTDTQYF

V: TRBV7-9
size: .
D: TRBD1
J: TRBJ1-4
DNA: TGTGCCAGCAGCACCGGACAGGACGGGGGAAAACTGTTTTTT
CDR3: CASSTGQDGGKLFF

V: TRBV2
size: .
D: TRBD1
J: TRBJ2-6
DNA: TGTGCCAACTCCCGGGACAGGGTATCTGGGGCCAACGTCCTGACTTTC
CDR3: CANSRDRVSGANVLTF

V: TRBV7-2
size: .
D: TRBD1
J: TRBJ2-5
DNA: TGTGCCAGCAGCTCCCCGGGACAGCAAGAGACCCAGTACTTC
CDR3: CASSSPGQQETQYF

V: TRBV7-9
size: .
D: TRBD1
J: TRBJ1-3
DNA: TGTGCCAGCTATAAGACAGGGGATGGAAACACCATATATTTT
CDR3: CASYKTGDGNTIYF

V: TRBV21-1
size: .
D: .
J: TRBJ1-2
DNA: TGTGCCAGCAGCAAAGAAGATCAGGGTGGGGATGGCTACACCTTC
CDR3: CASSKEDQGGDGYTF

V: TRBV2
size: .
D: .
J: TRBJ2-5
DNA: TGTGCCAGCAGTGTGGCCTCAAAGGGAGTAGAGACCCAGTACTTC
CDR3: CASSVASKGVETQYF

V: TRBV4-2
size: .
D: TRBD1
J: TRBJ1-2
DNA: TGTGCCAGCAGCCCGGGACAGACGACTAACTATGGCTACACCTTC
CDR3: CASSPGQTTNYGYTF

V: TRBV11-2
size: .
D: TRBD2
J: TRBJ2-3
DNA: TGTGCCAGCAGCTCCGGGGGGGCCGATACGCAGTATTTT
CDR3: CASSSGGADTQYF

V: TRBV28
size: .
D: .
J: TRBJ1-4
DNA: TGTGCCAGCAGTTTACAGGGGACGCCTCGGAGTGAAAAACTGTTTTTT
CDR3: CASSLQGTPRSEKLFF

V: TRBV19
size: few
D: .
J: TRBJ1-1
DNA: TGTGCCAGTAGTCCCGACTTCAGCACTGAAGCTTTCTTT
CDR3: CASSPDFSTEAFF

V: TRBV6-5
size: .
D: .
J: TRBJ1-1
DNA: TGTGCCAGCAGAGAGACAGTGAACACTGAAGCTTTCTTT
CDR3: CASRETVNTEAFF

V: TRBV27
size: once
D: TRBD1
J: TRBJ2-7
DNA: TGTGCCAGCAGTTTAAACAGGGGATTCTACGAGCAGTACTTC
CDR3: CASSLNRGFYEQYF

V: TRBV13
size: few
D: .
J: TRBJ1-3
DNA: TGTGCCAGCAGCAAAACCGGCCGGGGCTCTGGAAACACCATATATTTT
CDR3: CASSKTGRGSGNTIYF

V: TRBV3-1/TRBV3-2
size: .
D: TRBD2
J: TRBJ2-7
DNA: TGTGCCAGCAGGGGCGGGGGGGCCTACGAGCAGTACTTC
CDR3: CASRGGGAYEQYF

V: TRBV2
size: .
D: .
J: TRBJ2-7
DNA: TGTGCCAGCAGCCTCGGGTCCTACGAGCAGTACTTC
CDR3: CASSLGSYEQYF

V: TRBV4-3
size: .
D: .
J: TRBJ1-1
DNA: TGCGCCAGCAGCCAGGGACAAAACGGCGCCACTGAAGCTTTCTTT
CDR3: CASSQGQNGATEAFF

V: TRBV19
size: .
D: .
J: TRBJ1-5
DNA: TGTGCCAGTAGTATTTCCGGGACAATCCAGCCCCAGCATTTT
CDR3: CASSISGTIQPQHF

V: TRBV19
size: .
D: .
J: TRBJ2-4
DNA: TGTGCCAGTACCCCCGGGACTTCCAAAAACATTCAGTACTTC
CDR3: CASTPGTSKNIQYF

V: TRBV5-1
size: few
D: TRBD1
J: TRBJ2-2
DNA: TGCGCCAGCAGCAAGGGACAGGCCATCGGGGAGCTGTTTTTT
CDR3: CASSKGQAIGELFF

V: TRBV7-2
size: .
D: .
J: TRBJ1-2
DNA: TGTGCCAGCAGCTTAATGAGGCTATCTAACTATGGCTACACCTTC
CDR3: CASSLMRLSNYGYTF

V: TRBV5-6
size: .
D: .
J: TRBJ2-3
DNA: TGTGCCAGCAGCTTGGTGACGGTGGGAGCAGATACGCAGTATTTT
CDR3: CASSLVTVGADTQYF

V: TRBV6-5
size: .
D: TRBD1
J: TRBJ1-1
DNA: TGTGCCAGCAGCCAGACAGGGATGAACACTGAAGCTTTCTTT
CDR3: CASSQTGMNTEAFF

V: TRBV18
size: .
D: .
J: TRBJ2-7
DNA: TGTGCCAGCCACGGCGGAGCTTACTACGAGCAGTACTTC
CDR3: CASHGGAYYEQYF

V: TRBV2
size: .
D: TRBD1
J: TRBJ1-6
DNA: TGTGCCAGCAAAATCCAGCAGGGGGCGAATTCACCCCTCCACTTT
CDR3: CASKIQQGANSPLHF

V: TRBV5-6
size: .
D: .
J: TRBJ2-4
DNA: TGTGCCAGCAGCTTACCCATGGGAGACATTCAGTACTTC
CDR3: CASSLPMGDIQYF